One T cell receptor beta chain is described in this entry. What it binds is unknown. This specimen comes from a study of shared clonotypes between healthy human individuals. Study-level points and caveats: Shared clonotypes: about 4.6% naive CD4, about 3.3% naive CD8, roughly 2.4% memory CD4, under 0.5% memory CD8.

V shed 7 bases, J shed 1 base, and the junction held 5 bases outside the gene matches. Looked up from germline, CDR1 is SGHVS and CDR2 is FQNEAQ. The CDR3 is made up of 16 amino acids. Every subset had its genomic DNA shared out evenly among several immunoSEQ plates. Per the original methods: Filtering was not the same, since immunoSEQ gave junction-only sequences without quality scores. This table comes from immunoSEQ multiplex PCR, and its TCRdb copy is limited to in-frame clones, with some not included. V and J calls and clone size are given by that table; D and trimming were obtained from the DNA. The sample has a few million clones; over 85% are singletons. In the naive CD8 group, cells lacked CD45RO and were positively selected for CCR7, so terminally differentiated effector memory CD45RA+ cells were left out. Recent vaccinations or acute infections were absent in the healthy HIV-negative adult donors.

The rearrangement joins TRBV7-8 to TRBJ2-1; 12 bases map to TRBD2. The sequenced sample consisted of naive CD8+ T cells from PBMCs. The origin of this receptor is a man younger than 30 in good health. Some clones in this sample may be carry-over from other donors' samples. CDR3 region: CASTQLAGGSYNEQFF. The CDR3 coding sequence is TGTGCCAGCACACAACTAGCGGGAGGATCCTACAATGAGCAGTTCTTC.